This passage covers 14 T cell receptor beta chains from one sample sequenced in a study of blood T cell repertoires in COVID-19. Profiled with immunoSEQ multiplex PCR; TCRdb holds only in-frame clones, not every one. The table lists some 250,000 clones, around three quarters of them singletons. Sequencing was carried out using peripheral blood. The receptors derive from a woman older than 75 with acute or convalescent COVID-19.

This rearrangement joins TRBV5-4 to TRBJ2-7, with D maybe TRBD2 (6 bases). In germline, CDR1 is SGHNT, CDR2 YYREEE (reference sequence). The CDR3 runs 14 residues. Trimming took 5 bases from V and 2 from J, leaving 14 bases between them. CDR3 in amino acids: CASSRDSTPYEQYF. The CDR3 coding sequence is TGTGCCAGCAGTCGGGACTCTACCCCCTACGAGCAGTACTTC. The whole variable domain, filled in from reference TRBV5-4 and TRBJ2-7, reads ETGVTQSPTHLIKTRGQQVTLRCSSQSGHNTVSWYQQALGQGPQFIFQYYREEENGRGNFPPRFSGLQFPNYSSELNVNALELDDSALYLCASSRDSTPYEQYFGPGTRLTVT.

This clone came up a few times. The chain recombines TRBV2 with TRBJ1-4, with D tentatively TRBD1 (6 bases). Looked up from germline, CDR1 is SNHLY and CDR2 is FYNNEI. The ends were cut back, 6 bases at V and 2 bases at J, with 10 bases in the middle. The CDR3 has 14 amino acids. The DNA for the CDR3 is TGTGCCAGCAGCGACAGGTGGACTAATGAAAAACTGTTTTTT. Amino acid sequence: CASSDRWTNEKLFF.

The chain is built from TRBV12-5 and TRBJ1-3; D is ambiguous. There are 15 residues in the CDR3. V lost 0 bases, J lost 4 bases, and 10 bases lay in between. The germline gives CDR1 LGHNT, CDR2 FRNRAP. Here the CDR3 reads CASGLVRGEGNTIYF. The CDR3 nucleotides are TGTGCTAGTGGTTTGGTGCGGGGTGAGGGAAACACCATATATTTT. The full variable domain, rest sourced from reference TRBV12-5 and TRBJ1-3, is DARVTQTPRHKVTEMGQEVTMRCQPILGHNTVFWYRQTMMQGLELLAYFRNRAPLDDSGMPKDRFSAEMPDATLATLKIQPSEPRDSAVYFCASGLVRGEGNTIYFGEGSWLTVV.

The table lists this clone with a few counts. The chain has TRBV9 and TRBJ2-5; 7 bases map to TRBD2. The J segment lost 5 bases and the V segment lost 4 bases, leaving 8 bases of the junction unmatched. The CDR3 has 14 residues. The V gene's germline CDR1 is SGDLS and CDR2 YYNGEE. The CDR3 protein is CASSKLGLGETQYF. The CDR3 nucleotides read TGTGCCAGCAGCAAACTCGGACTAGGGGAGACCCAGTACTTC.

This rearrangement joins TRBV4-1 to TRBJ1-4; TRBD1 is a possible D gene (6 bases). Trimming cost V 4 bases and J 7 bases, with 16 bases left between them. Germline values: CDR1 MGHRA, CDR2 YSYEKL. This CDR3 comprises 15 residues. The CDR3 region has the DNA TGCGCCAGCAGCCGCTCAGGGGATTTGATTGAAAAACTGTTTTTT. As protein: CASSRSGDLIEKLFF.

The rearrangement uses TRBV6-5 and TRBJ1-4; D is unresolved. V was cut by 6 bases and J by 7 bases, with 12 bases left in between. The CDR3 runs 13 residues. From germline, CDR1 is MNHEY and CDR2 SVGAGI. DNA for the CDR3: TGTGCCAGCAGCGACCTAAGGAGTGAAAAACTGTTTTTT. This gives the protein CASSDLRSEKLFF.

This clone came up many times. V gene TRBV5-1 combines with J gene TRBJ1-2, with a possible D match to TRBD1 (6 bases). The ends were cut back, 4 bases at V and 8 bases at J, with 21 bases in the middle. The CDR3 is made up of 15 amino acids. Germline CDR1 SGHRS, CDR2 YFSETQ. The CDR3 nucleotides read TGCGCCAGCAGCCCCGGGACCCTCCAGGGGAGAGGCTACACCTTC. This encodes CASSPGTLQGRGYTF.

The chain has TRBV3-1 (or the pseudogene TRBV3-2) and TRBJ2-1, with TRBD2 identical over 7 bases. In germline, CDR1 is LGHDT, CDR2 YNNKEL (reference sequence). CDR3 length: 11 amino acids. Trimming at V came to 4 bases and at J to 10 bases, leaving 1 base not matched to a gene. CDR3 amino acids: CASSLGLEQFF. DNA for the CDR3: TGTGCCAGCAGCCTGGGACTAGAGCAGTTCTTC.

This rearrangement joins TRBV29-1 to TRBJ1-1; D is undetermined. With 3 bases removed from V and 5 bases from J, the gap between germline ends came to 10 bases. Germline V gene sequence: CDR1 SQVTM, CDR2 ANQGSEA. CDR3 length: 12 amino acids. CDR3 nucleotide sequence: TGCAGCGTTGATTTCCTGAGGACTGAAGCTTTCTTT. It translates to CSVDFLRTEAFF.

The chain uses TRBV19 and TRBJ1-3; TRBD1 matches at 11 bases. Germline CDR1 reads LNHDA; CDR2 reads SQIVND (reference sequence). The J segment lost 4 bases and the V segment lost 5 bases, leaving 10 bases of the junction unmatched. The CDR3 contains 17 residues. The CDR3 DNA reads TGTGCCAGTAGTCCAATGGACAGGGGGCGAACCGGAAACACCATATATTTT. Its protein is CASSPMDRGRTGNTIYF.

This rearrangement joins TRBV5-6 to TRBJ1-3; tentatively, D is TRBD1 (6 bases). The CDR3 spans 14 residues. Looked up from germline, CDR1 is SGHDT and CDR2 is YYEEEE. V was clipped by 0 bases and J by 8 bases, with 12 bases between them. The CDR3 region is CASSLVDRSDTIYF. CDR3 bases: TGTGCCAGCAGCTTGGTGGACAGATCGGACACCATATATTTT.

The chain is built from TRBV6-2 or TRBV6-3 and TRBJ2-7, with TRBD1 matching over 12 bases. The CDR3 loop spans 16 amino acids. Unmatched junction bases numbered 9, after V lost 7 bases and J lost 2 bases. Germline CDR1 is MNHEY and CDR2 is SVGEGT. This CDR3 reads CASTPLGQGAAYEQYF. The CDR3 nucleotides are TGTGCCAGCACCCCTCTGGGACAGGGGGCCGCCTACGAGCAGTACTTC.

The genes are TRBV6-5 and TRBJ2-5, with 8 bases aligning to TRBD2. The V and J ends lost 1 base and 2 bases, in that order; junction bases with no gene match: 6. Per the germline V gene, CDR1 is MNHEY and CDR2 is SVGAGI. This CDR3 comprises 16 residues. This CDR3 is CASSYWGSGAQETQYF. CDR3 bases: TGTGCCAGCAGTTACTGGGGTAGCGGGGCACAAGAGACCCAGTACTTC.

The chain joins TRBV14 to TRBJ1-1; D gene uncertain. Between the trimmed V and J ends, which lost 0 bases and 6 bases, there was a span of 11 bases. CDR1 SGHDN and CDR2 FVKESK come from the germline V gene. This CDR3 has 14 residues. This CDR3 is CASSQETRVSEAFF. CDR3 coding DNA: TGTGCCAGCAGCCAAGAGACGAGGGTTTCTGAAGCTTTCTTT.